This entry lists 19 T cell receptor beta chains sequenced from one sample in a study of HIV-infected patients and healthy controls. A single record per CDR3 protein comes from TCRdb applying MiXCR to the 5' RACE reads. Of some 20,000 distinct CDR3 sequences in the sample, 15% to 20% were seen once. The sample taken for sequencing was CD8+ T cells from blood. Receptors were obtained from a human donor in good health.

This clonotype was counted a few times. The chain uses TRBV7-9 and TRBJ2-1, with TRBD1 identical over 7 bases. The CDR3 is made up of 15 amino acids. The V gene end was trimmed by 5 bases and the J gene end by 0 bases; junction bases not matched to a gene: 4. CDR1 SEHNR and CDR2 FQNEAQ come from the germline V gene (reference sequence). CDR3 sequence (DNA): TGTGCCAGCAGCCGGGACAGCAGCTCCTACAATGAGCAGTTCTTC. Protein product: CASSRDSSSYNEQFF.

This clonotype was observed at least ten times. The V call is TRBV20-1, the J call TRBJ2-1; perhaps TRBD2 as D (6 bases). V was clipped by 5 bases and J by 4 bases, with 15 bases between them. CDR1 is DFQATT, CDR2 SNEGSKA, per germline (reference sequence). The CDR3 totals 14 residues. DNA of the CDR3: TGCAGTGCTGCGGGACTCAGTGATTACAATGAGCAGTTCTTC. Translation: CSAAGLSDYNEQFF.

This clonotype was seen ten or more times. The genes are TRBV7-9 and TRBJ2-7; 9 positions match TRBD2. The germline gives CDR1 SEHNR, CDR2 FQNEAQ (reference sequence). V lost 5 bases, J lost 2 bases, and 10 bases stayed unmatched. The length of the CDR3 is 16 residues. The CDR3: CASSVGGLAAPYEQYF. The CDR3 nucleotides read TGTGCCAGCAGCGTAGGGGGACTAGCTGCACCCTACGAGCAGTACTTC.

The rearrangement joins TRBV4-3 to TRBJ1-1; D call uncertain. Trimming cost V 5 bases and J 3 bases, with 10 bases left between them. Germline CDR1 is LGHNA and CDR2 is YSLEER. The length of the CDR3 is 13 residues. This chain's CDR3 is CASSWSMDTEAFF. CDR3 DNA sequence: TGCGCCAGCAGCTGGAGTATGGACACTGAAGCTTTCTTT.

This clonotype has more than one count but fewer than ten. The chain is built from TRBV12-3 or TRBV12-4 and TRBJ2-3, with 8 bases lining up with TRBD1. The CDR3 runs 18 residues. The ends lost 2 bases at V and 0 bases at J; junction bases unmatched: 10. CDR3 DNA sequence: TGTGCCAGCAGTTTATGGGCAACAGGGGGGCTCAGCACAGATACGCAGTATTTT. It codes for CASSLWATGGLSTDTQYF.

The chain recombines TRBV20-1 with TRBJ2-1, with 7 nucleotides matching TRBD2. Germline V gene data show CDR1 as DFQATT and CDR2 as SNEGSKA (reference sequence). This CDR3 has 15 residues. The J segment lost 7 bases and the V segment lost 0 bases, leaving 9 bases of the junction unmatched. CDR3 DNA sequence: TGCAGTGCTAGAGACGGGGGGAGGGCCGGGAATGAGCAGTTCTTC. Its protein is CSARDGGRAGNEQFF.

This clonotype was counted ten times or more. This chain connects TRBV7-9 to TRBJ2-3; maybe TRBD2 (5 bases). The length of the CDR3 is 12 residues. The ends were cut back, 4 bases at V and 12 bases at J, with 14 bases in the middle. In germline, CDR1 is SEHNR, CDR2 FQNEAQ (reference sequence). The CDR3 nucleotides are TGTGCCAGCAGCTCCCAAGGGCTAGCCCAGTATTTT. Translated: CASSSQGLAQYF.

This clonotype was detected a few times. CDR3 bases: TGTGCCAGCAGCGCCGGGACTAGCGTTCGGGAGCAGTTCTTC. This gives the protein CASSAGTSVREQFF. The chain couples TRBV7-9 to TRBJ2-1; the match to TRBD2 covers 10 bases. Germline CDR1 SEHNR, CDR2 FQNEAQ (reference sequence). The CDR3 covers 14 residues. The junction had 8 bases not matched to a gene; V was cut back by 5 bases and J by 10 bases.

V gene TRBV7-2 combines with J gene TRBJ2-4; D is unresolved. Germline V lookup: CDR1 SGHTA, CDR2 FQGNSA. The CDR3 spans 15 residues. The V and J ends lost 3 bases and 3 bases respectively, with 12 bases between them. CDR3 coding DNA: TGTGCCAGCAGCTTCTGGCTGTCGGACAAAAACATTCAGTACTTC. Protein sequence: CASSFWLSDKNIQYF.

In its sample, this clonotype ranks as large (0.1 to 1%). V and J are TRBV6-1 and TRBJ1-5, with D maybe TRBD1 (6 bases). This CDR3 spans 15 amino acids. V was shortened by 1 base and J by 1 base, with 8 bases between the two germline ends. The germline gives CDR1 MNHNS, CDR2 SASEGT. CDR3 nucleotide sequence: TGTGCCAGCAGTGAAGTCCAGGGGAGCAATCAGCCCCAGCATTTT. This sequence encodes CASSEVQGSNQPQHF.

The CDR3 spells CASRTQEQPQHF. The CDR3 DNA is TGTGCCAGCAGAACCCAGGAGCAGCCCCAGCATTTT. The V gene is TRBV21-1, the J gene TRBJ1-5. TRBV21-1 represents a pseudogene. The CDR3 totals 12 residues.

The CDR3 region is CASSMRGLQGFYEQYF. CDR3 nucleotide sequence: TGTGCCAGTAGTATGAGGGGGCTACAGGGGTTCTACGAGCAGTACTTC. The chain couples TRBV19 to TRBJ2-7, with 7 bases that match TRBD1. Trimming took 3 bases from V and 3 from J; bases not matched to a gene: 11. Germline CDR1 reads LNHDA; CDR2 reads SQIVND (reference sequence). This CDR3 comprises 16 residues.

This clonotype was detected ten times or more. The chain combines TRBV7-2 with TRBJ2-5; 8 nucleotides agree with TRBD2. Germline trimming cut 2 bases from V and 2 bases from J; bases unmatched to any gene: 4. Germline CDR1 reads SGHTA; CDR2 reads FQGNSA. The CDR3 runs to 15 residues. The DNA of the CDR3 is TGTGCCAGCAGCTTATTACCGGGGGGGCAAGAGACCCAGTACTTC. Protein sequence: CASSLLPGGQETQYF.

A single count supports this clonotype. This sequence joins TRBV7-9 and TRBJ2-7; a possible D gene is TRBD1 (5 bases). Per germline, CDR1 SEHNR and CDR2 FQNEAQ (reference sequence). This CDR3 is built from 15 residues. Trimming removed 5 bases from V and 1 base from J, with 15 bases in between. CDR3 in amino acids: CASSPPISGSYEQYF. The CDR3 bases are TGTGCCAGCAGCCCACCTATTTCAGGGTCCTACGAGCAGTACTTC.

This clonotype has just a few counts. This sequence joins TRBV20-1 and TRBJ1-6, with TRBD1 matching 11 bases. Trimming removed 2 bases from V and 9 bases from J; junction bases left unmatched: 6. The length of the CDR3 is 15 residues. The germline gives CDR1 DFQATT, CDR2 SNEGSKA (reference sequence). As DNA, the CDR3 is TGCAGTGCTAGACCTCCGGGACAGGGGGGTTCACCCCTCCACTTT. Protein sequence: CSARPPGQGGSPLHF.

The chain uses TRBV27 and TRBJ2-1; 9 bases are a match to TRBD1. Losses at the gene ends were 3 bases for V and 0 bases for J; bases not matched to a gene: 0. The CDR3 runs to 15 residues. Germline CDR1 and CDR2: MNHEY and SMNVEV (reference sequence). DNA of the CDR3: TGTGCCAGCAGTTTGACAGGGGGCTCCTACAATGAGCAGTTCTTC. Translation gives CASSLTGGSYNEQFF.

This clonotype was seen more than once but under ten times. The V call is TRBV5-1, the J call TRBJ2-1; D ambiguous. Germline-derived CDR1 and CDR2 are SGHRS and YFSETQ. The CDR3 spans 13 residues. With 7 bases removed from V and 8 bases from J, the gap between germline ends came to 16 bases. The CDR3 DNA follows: TGCGCCAGCCGCGCAAAATCTTCGGATGAGCAGTTCTTC. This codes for CASRAKSSDEQFF.

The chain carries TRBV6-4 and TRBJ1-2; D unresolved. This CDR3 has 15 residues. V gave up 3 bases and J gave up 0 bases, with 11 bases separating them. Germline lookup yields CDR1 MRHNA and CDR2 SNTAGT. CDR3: CASSEIPGANYGYTF. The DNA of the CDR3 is TGTGCCAGCAGTGAAATTCCCGGAGCTAACTATGGCTACACCTTC.

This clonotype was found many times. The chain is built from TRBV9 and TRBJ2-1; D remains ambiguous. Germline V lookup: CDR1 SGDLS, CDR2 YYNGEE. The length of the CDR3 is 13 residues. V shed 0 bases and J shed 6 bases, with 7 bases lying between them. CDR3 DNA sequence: TGTGCCAGCAGCGTAGGCGTATCCAATGAGCAGTTCTTC. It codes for CASSVGVSNEQFF.